This T cell receptor beta chain appears in the sequencing data of a study of cytomegalovirus exposure and HLA in healthy donors. In the case of this clone: The antigen is not known.

Points from the study as a whole: The study assumed roughly uniform donor sequencing depth for presence/absence analyses. In an earlier analysis, about 87% or about 30%: the productive usage of most TCR beta V segments. Per published accounts, TCR beta sequences correctly predicted the HLA-A and HLA-B alleles of most subjects. Analysis was performed later, and it showed HLA-associated TCR beta chains to be more clonally expanded than equally common others.

Primers: 60 Vbeta forward and 13 Jbeta reverse. Sequenced by immunoSEQ multiplex PCR; TCRdb stores in-frame clones only, minus some. The top ten clones hold roughly 2% of a sample with 150,000 to 180,000 clones, 65% to 75% of them seen once. The junction had 2 bases not matched to a gene; V was cut back by 4 bases and J by 7 bases. This CDR3 has 14 amino acids. Germline CDR1 and CDR2: SGHVS and FQNEAQ. V is TRBV7-8 and J is TRBJ1-6; TRBD1 aligns across 9 bases. The sequence came from a man in his thirties or forties in good health and CMV-seronegative. The sequencing input was PBMCs. CDR3 amino acids: CASSSGQGNSPLHF. CDR3 sequence (DNA): TGTGCCAGCAGCTCCGGACAGGGGAATTCACCCCTCCACTTT.